Shown below are 9 T cell receptor beta chains from a single sample sequenced in a study of cytomegalovirus exposure and HLA in healthy donors. A multiplex PCR was run with 60 Vbeta primers and 13 Jbeta primers. The data were produced by immunoSEQ multiplex PCR, yet TCRdb's version contains in-frame clones alone and is incomplete. The sample yields 64,000 or so clones, 85% to 90% seen once. The source material was PBMCs. The source of these receptors is a female donor in good health and CMV-seronegative.

This rearrangement joins TRBV18 to TRBJ2-5, with 7 bases fitting TRBD2. After removal of 4 bases from V and 5 bases from J, the junction contained 16 bases not matched to a gene. CDR1 KGHSH and CDR2 LQKENI come from the germline V gene. The CDR3 spans 17 residues. CDR3 sequence reads: CASSLNAPSGEGETQYF. The CDR3 nucleotides read TGTGCCAGCTCACTGAACGCCCCATCCGGGGAGGGGGAGACCCAGTACTTC.

The chain combines TRBV7-9 with TRBJ1-3; TRBD1 aligns across 7 bases. This CDR3 is built from 17 residues. V lost 3 bases and J lost 4; bases outside the gene matches: 12. The germline V gene encodes CDR1 SEHNR and CDR2 FQNEAQ (reference sequence). The CDR3: CASSFYSGQPAGNTIYF. The CDR3 region has the DNA TGTGCCAGCAGCTTCTATTCGGGACAGCCGGCGGGAAACACCATATATTTT.

The V gene is TRBV4-3, the J gene TRBJ1-6; 7 nucleotides match TRBD1. The germline V gene has CDR1 LGHNA and CDR2 YSLEER. The trim removed 3 bases at V and 0 bases at J, leaving 5 bases unmatched. CDR3 length equals 17 residues. CDR3 in DNA: TGCGCCAGCAGCCAGGGGACAGTCTACTCCTATAATTCACCCCTCCACTTT. This codes for CASSQGTVYSYNSPLHF.

This chain connects TRBV11-2 to TRBJ2-3; D unclear. Germline CDR1 SGHAT, CDR2 FQNNGV. This CDR3 region has 13 residues. Trimming removed 5 bases from V and 8 bases from J, with 14 bases in between. For the CDR3, the DNA is TGTGCCAGCAGCCCAAACCTCCGCGGTACGCAGTATTTT. This codes for CASSPNLRGTQYF.

This rearrangement joins TRBV9 to TRBJ1-5; possible D gene TRBD1, 5 bases. Looked up from germline, CDR1 is SGDLS and CDR2 is YYNGEE. V lost 4 bases, J lost 0 bases, and 23 bases lay in between. The CDR3 contains 19 residues. The CDR3 spells CASSPPQGSGLYSNQPQHF. In DNA form, the CDR3 reads TGTGCCAGCAGCCCTCCCCAGGGATCGGGACTTTATAGCAATCAGCCCCAGCATTTT.

This chain connects TRBV5-6 to TRBJ1-3; TRBD1 matches 8 bases. This CDR3 is built from 17 residues. Germline V gene data show CDR1 as SGHDT and CDR2 as YYEEEE. V was clipped by 7 bases and J by 1 base; unmatched bases: 13. The CDR3 here is CASGSNWDRWSGNTIYF. In DNA form, the CDR3 reads TGTGCCAGCGGCTCGAACTGGGACAGGTGGTCTGGAAACACCATATATTTT. Supplemented by reference TRBV5-6 and TRBJ1-3, the full variable domain reads DAGVTQSPTHLIKTRGQQVTLRCSPKSGHDTVSWYQQALGQGPQFIFQYYEEEERQRGNFPDRFSGHQFPNYSSELNVNALLLGDSALYLCASGSNWDRWSGNTIYFGEGSWLTVV.

This clone showed up just a few times. The rearrangement uses TRBV7-2 and TRBJ2-3; TRBD2 matches at 11 bases. J lost 4 bases, V lost 1 base, and 13 bases had no gene match. The CDR3 loop spans 19 amino acids. CDR1 and CDR2 from the germline V gene are SGHTA and FQGNSA. CDR3 sequence (DNA): TGTGCCAGCAGCTTAGGACTAGCGGGACCTGGCAGCTGGTCAGATACGCAGTATTTT. Translation: CASSLGLAGPGSWSDTQYF.

The gene calls are TRBV10-2 and TRBJ2-1, with 9 bases fitting TRBD2. Trimming took 2 bases from V and 8 from J; bases not matched to a gene: 7. The CDR3 runs 15 residues. Germline lookup yields CDR1 WSHSY and CDR2 SAAADI. CDR3 DNA: TGCGCCAGCAGTGAGCTTTCGACTAGCGGTTATGAGCAGTTCTTC. Translation gives CASSELSTSGYEQFF.

The chain couples TRBV5-1 to TRBJ1-5, with 9 nucleotides matching TRBD1. The junction had 13 bases not matched to a gene; V was cut back by 2 bases and J by 4 bases. CDR3 length equals 18 residues. Germline CDR1 is SGHRS and CDR2 is YFSETQ. Here the CDR3 reads CASSFSPRGQGSNQPQHF. The CDR3 nucleotides are TGCGCCAGCAGCTTCTCCCCCCGAGGACAGGGGAGTAATCAGCCCCAGCATTTT.